A single sample gave rise to the 2 T cell receptor beta chains below, sequenced in a study of blood T cells in healthy people across ages. A sample-barcoded 5' primer and a J-beta primer mix were used in a second PCR of about 6 to 11 cycles. TCRdb re-analysed the 5' RACE reads in MiXCR, keeping a single row per CDR3 protein. The sample consists of 1.5 million or so distinct CDR3 sequences, 35% to 45% of them appearing once. Sequencing input: blood. These receptors were taken from a woman aged 18-29 years in good health.

This clonotype occurred a few times. This chain uses TRBV7-9 with TRBJ2-3; the D is unclear. Looked up from germline, CDR1 is SEHNR and CDR2 is FQNEAQ (reference sequence). V was shortened by 2 bases and J by 3 bases, with 12 bases between the two germline ends. The CDR3 sequence is 15 residues long. The CDR3 spells CASSLTMGRTDTQYF. The CDR3 DNA follows: TGTGCCAGCAGCTTAACGATGGGCCGAACAGATACGCAGTATTTT.

This chain joins TRBV4-1 and TRBJ2-7; 12 nucleotides agree with TRBD2. The CDR3 loop spans 17 amino acids. In germline, CDR1 is MGHRA, CDR2 YSYEKL. V dropped 9 bases and J dropped 1; count of bases not matched to a gene: 13. CDR3 sequence (DNA): TGCGCCAGTAGTTTAAGACTAGCGGGGGAGACATCCTACGAGCAGTACTTC. Amino acids: CASSLRLAGETSYEQYF.